Presented here are 17 T cell receptor beta chains from one specimen sequenced in a study of OX40 agonist ivuxolimab in advanced cancers. The assay was immunoSEQ multiplex PCR, and TCRdb's table has in-frame clones only and misses some. The data contain tens of thousands of clones, roughly 80% of them singletons. This specimen was CD4+ or CD8+ T cells sorted from blood, taken in a trial of the OX40 agonist ivuxolimab. These TCRs come from an adult with an advanced solid tumor such as melanoma, head and neck, liver or kidney cancer.

The J gene is TRBJ2-1, the V gene TRBV9; possible D gene TRBD1, 5 bases. CDR3 size: 15 residues. Between the trimmed V and J ends, which lost 0 bases and 6 bases, there was a span of 13 bases. Germline values: CDR1 SGDLS, CDR2 YYNGEE. The CDR3 protein is CASSVEGQGRNEQFF. CDR3 coding DNA: TGTGCCAGCAGCGTAGAGGGCCAGGGCCGCAATGAGCAGTTCTTC. Looking up the rest from reference TRBV9 and TRBJ2-1 gives the full variable domain: DSGVTQTPKHLITATGQRVTLRCSPRSGDLSVYWYQQSLDQGLQFLIQYYNGEERAKGNILERFSAQQFPDLHSELNLSSLELGDSALYFCASSVEGQGRNEQFFGPGTRLTVL.

This chain links TRBV19 with TRBJ2-2, with D uncertain. From germline, CDR1 is LNHDA and CDR2 SQIVND (reference sequence). This CDR3 is built from 15 residues. Trimming pared 1 base from V and 0 bases from J, leaving 6 bases between. This chain's CDR3 is CASSIGQTNTGELFF. CDR3 nucleotide sequence: TGTGCCAGTAGTATAGGGCAGACGAACACCGGGGAGCTGTTTTTT.

The rearrangement links TRBV6-1 to TRBJ1-5; 12 bases align to TRBD1. CDR1 MNHNS and CDR2 SASEGT come from the germline V gene. The CDR3 loop spans 15 amino acids. V lost 6 bases and J lost 4; bases outside the gene matches: 4. CDR3 bases: TGTGCCAGCAGCTGGGGACAGGGGGCTAATCAGCCCCAGCATTTT. It specifies CASSWGQGANQPQHF.

V and J are TRBV5-4 and TRBJ2-5; 10 nucleotides agree with TRBD2. The trim removed 1 base at V and 5 bases at J, leaving 8 bases unmatched. Germline V lookup: CDR1 SGHNT, CDR2 YYREEE (reference sequence). The CDR3 contains 16 residues. CDR3 residues: CASSLSSGGAGETQYF. The CDR3 bases are TGTGCCAGCAGCTTGTCCAGCGGGGGGGCCGGGGAGACCCAGTACTTC.

The chain employs TRBV5-1 and TRBJ1-3; unclear D gene. Germline lookup yields CDR1 SGHRS and CDR2 YFSETQ. Trimming shortened V by 0 bases and J by 0 bases, and 10 bases separated the two germline ends. The CDR3 runs to 16 residues. The CDR3 reads CASSLAAVNSGNTIYF. For the CDR3, the DNA is TGCGCCAGCAGCTTGGCCGCGGTTAACTCTGGAAACACCATATATTTT.

V and J are TRBV6-5 and TRBJ1-1; weak D call: TRBD1 (5 bases). CDR1 and CDR2 from the germline V gene are MNHEY and SVGAGI. The ends were cut back, 2 bases at V and 9 bases at J, with 10 bases in the middle. This CDR3 is built from 12 residues. The CDR3 coding sequence is TGTGCCAGCAGTTACGGGACGGCTAAAGCTTTCTTT. Translating gives CASSYGTAKAFF.

CDR3 sequence reads: CAISAGTAATNEKLFF. As DNA, the CDR3 is TGTGCCATCAGTGCCGGGACAGCTGCAACTAATGAAAAACTGTTTTTT. This sequence joins TRBV10-3 and TRBJ1-4, with 7 bases identical to TRBD1. The CDR3 runs to 16 residues. V shed 4 bases, J shed 0 bases, and the junction held 5 bases outside the gene matches. The germline V gene has CDR1 ENHRY and CDR2 SYGVKD.

This clone was seen only once. V is TRBV10-2 and J is TRBJ1-5, with a possible D match to TRBD1 (5 bases). Germline CDR1 is WSHSY and CDR2 is SAAADI. Trimming left V 2 bases short and J 1 base short, with 9 bases between. This CDR3 has 15 amino acids. The CDR3 nucleotides are TGCGCCAGCAGTGAGGAGGGGACGAGCAATCAGCCCCAGCATTTT. This translates into CASSEEGTSNQPQHF.

The chain joins TRBV5-4 to TRBJ2-5; 7 positions agree with TRBD1. V trimming: 4 bases; J trimming: 0 bases; junction bases outside the gene matches: 3. CDR1 is SGHNT and CDR2 is YYREEE in the germline V gene (reference sequence). This CDR3 is built from 14 residues. As DNA, the CDR3 is TGTGCCAGCAGCCAGGGGACAGACCAAGAGACCCAGTACTTC. Protein sequence: CASSQGTDQETQYF.

This clone was detected once. The rearrangement links TRBV28 to TRBJ1-5; D is undetermined. The CDR3 runs 12 residues. CDR1 is MDHEN, CDR2 SYDVKM, per germline. The germline V and J ends were trimmed by 8 bases and 3 bases, with 8 bases remaining between them. The CDR3 here is CASSRFNQPQHF. DNA for the CDR3: TGTGCCAGCTCCCGGTTCAATCAGCCCCAGCATTTT.

The chain recombines TRBV19 with TRBJ2-1; D is ambiguous. This CDR3 comprises 17 residues. Germline V gives CDR1 LNHDA, CDR2 SQIVND (reference sequence). Trimming shortened V by 1 base and J by 0 bases, and 13 bases separated the two germline ends. The CDR3 protein is CASSIAVYRNSYNEQFF. The CDR3, as DNA: TGTGCCAGTAGTATAGCGGTTTACAGAAACTCCTACAATGAGCAGTTCTTC.

The chain employs TRBV19 and TRBJ2-3; 7 nucleotides match TRBD2. The CDR3 consists of 14 residues. The junction had 7 bases not matched to a gene; V was cut back by 7 bases and J by 3 bases. Germline V gives CDR1 LNHDA, CDR2 SQIVND (reference sequence). The CDR3 sequence is CASTSGEGTDTQYF. The CDR3, as DNA: TGTGCCAGTACGAGCGGGGAAGGGACAGATACGCAGTATTTT.

This clone was found a few times. CDR3 sequence reads: CASSISGSNQPQHF. Written as DNA, the CDR3 is TGTGCCAGCAGCATCAGCGGCAGCAATCAGCCCCAGCATTTT. The V gene is TRBV7-9, the J gene TRBJ1-5; D gene ambiguous. The length of the CDR3 is 14 residues. Trimming left V 5 bases short and J 1 base short, with 9 bases between. The germline V gene has CDR1 SEHNR and CDR2 FQNEAQ (reference sequence).

The chain couples TRBV4-2 to TRBJ2-1, with D tentatively TRBD2 (7 bases). This CDR3 has 16 residues. The germline V gene encodes CDR1 LGHNA and CDR2 YNFKEQ. Trimming removed 6 bases at V and 5 bases at J, with 20 bases between. The CDR3, as DNA: TGTGCCAGCAGACCTACGGGGGGCGCAGTCAACAATGAGCAGTTCTTC. It yields the protein CASRPTGGAVNNEQFF.

This clone appeared once. The chain has TRBV28 and TRBJ2-1; D remains ambiguous. Germline CDR1 is MDHEN and CDR2 is SYDVKM. Trimming removed 2 bases from V and 4 bases from J, with 3 bases in between. The CDR3 length is 12 residues. CDR3: CASSLLYNEQFF. The CDR3 region has the DNA TGTGCCAGCAGTTTACTGTACAATGAGCAGTTCTTC.

The chain combines TRBV14 with TRBJ1-2; D is perhaps TRBD1 (6 bases). There are 14 residues in the CDR3. The V gene's germline CDR1 is SGHDN and CDR2 FVKESK. V shed 4 bases and J shed 4 bases, with 13 bases lying between them. The CDR3 region is CASSPVTGSYGYTF. The DNA for the CDR3 is TGTGCCAGCAGCCCCGTTACAGGGTCCTATGGCTACACCTTC.

V gene TRBV6-5 combines with J gene TRBJ1-5; D is undetermined. Germline V CDR1 and CDR2: MNHEY, SVGAGI. There are 13 residues in the CDR3. Between the trimmed V and J ends, which lost 5 bases and 0 bases, there was a span of 5 bases. The DNA of the CDR3 is TGTGCCAGCAGTCCCTATAGCAATCAGCCCCAGCATTTT. This sequence encodes CASSPYSNQPQHF.